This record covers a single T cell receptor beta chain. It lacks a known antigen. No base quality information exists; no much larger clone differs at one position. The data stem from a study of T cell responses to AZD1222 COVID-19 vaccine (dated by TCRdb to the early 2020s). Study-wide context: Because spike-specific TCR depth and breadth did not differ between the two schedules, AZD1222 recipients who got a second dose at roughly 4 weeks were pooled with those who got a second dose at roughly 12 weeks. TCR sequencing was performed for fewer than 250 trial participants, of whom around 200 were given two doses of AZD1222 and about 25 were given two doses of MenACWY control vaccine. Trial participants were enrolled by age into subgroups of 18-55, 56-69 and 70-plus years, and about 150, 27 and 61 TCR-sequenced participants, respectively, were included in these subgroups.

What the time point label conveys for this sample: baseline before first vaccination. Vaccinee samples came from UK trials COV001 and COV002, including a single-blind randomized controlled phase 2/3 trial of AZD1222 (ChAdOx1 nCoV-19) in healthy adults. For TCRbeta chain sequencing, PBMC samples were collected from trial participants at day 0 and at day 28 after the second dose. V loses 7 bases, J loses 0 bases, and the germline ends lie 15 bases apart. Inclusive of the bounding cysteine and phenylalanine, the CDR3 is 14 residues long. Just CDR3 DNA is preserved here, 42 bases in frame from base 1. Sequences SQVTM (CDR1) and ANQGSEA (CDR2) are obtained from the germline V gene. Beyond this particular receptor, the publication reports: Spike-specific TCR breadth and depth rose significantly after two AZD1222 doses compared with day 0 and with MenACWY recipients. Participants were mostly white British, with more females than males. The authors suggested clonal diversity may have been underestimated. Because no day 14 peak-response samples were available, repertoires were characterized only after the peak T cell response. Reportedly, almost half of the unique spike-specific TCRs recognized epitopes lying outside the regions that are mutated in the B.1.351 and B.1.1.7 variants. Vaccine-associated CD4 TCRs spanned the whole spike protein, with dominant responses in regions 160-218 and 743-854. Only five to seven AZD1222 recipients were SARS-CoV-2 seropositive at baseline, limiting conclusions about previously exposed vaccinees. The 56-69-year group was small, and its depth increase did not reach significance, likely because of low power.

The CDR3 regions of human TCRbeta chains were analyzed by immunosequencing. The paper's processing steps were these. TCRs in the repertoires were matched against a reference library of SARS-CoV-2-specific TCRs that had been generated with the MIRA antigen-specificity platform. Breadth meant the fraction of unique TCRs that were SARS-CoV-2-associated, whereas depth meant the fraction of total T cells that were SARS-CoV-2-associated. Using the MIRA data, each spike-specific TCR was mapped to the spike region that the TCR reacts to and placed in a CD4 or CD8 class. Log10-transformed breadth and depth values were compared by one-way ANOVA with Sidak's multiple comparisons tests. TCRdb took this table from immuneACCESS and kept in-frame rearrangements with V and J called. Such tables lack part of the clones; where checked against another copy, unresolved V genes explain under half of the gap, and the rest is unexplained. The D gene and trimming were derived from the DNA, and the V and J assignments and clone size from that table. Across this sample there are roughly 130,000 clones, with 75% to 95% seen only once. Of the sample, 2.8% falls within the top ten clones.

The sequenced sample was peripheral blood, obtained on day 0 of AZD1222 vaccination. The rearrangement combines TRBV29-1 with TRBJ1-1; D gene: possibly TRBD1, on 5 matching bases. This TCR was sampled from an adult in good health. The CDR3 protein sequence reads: CSASLQVMNTEAFF. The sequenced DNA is TGCAGCGCCAGTCTACAGGTAATGAACACTGAAGCTTTCTTT.